This entry concerns a single T cell receptor beta chain. Its recognized antigen is unknown. No qualities accompany the bases; no much larger clone lies one base away. Other DNA sequences in this sample translate to the same CDR3. The data derive from a study of early stage breast cancer tumors (dated by TCRdb to the late 2010s). Notes on the research overall: Of the approximately 15 invasive breast tumors, more than 9 were found to be estrogen receptor-positive, progesterone receptor-positive and HER2-negative. About 70% of the 12 ER+/PR+/HER2- tumors were invasive ductal carcinomas, while the other four were invasive lobular carcinomas. On average, each sample got 7.5 to 10-fold read coverage. The samples as a whole yielded some 2,700,000 detected templates, corresponding to 900,000 to 1,100,000 unique clonotypes. Overall study results and their limits: Chain pairing and functional markers such as CD4, CD8 and FOXP3 were missed by bulk genomic DNA sequencing of unsorted cells. Enriched TCRB sequences shared across patients were found to be mostly commonly generated sequences that were unlikely to play an important role in the tumor microenvironment. Compared with adjacent normal breast tissue, tumors had around 2.6-fold higher T cell density and higher clonality. Because the cohort was small, analysis by tumor subtype was not possible. Repertoires from blood and normal breast were more alike than repertoires from blood and tumor, and in about 85% of the 16 patients, comparing each tissue with blood separated tumor from normal.

About 18-55 mg of tumor tissue was diced and typically yielded more than 2.5 ug of DNA. The study profiled bulk TCR beta-chain repertoires in matched peripheral blood, tumor and adjacent normal breast tissue taken from more than 15 patients with early-stage breast cancer. After resection, visually identified tumor tissue was excised and placed in prechilled RNAlater. Tumor tissue (about 18-50 mg) was diced and then homogenized with a TissueLyser II in RLTplus buffer containing beta-mercaptoethanol and antifoaming agent. The Qiagen AllPrep DNA/RNA Mini kit was used for genomic DNA extraction. Each sample was amplified as two independent genomic DNA replicates: around 0.45 ug for blood and roughly 1.5 ug for tumor or normal breast. TCRB sequencing of genomic DNA was carried out with the ImmunoSeq Intro kit according to the manufacturer's instructions. For absolute quantification, the approximately 29-cycle multiplex PCR included proprietary primers along with spike-in control sequences. Single-end 150-bp reads were used to sequence an 87-bp fragment covering the CDR3 and the flanking V and J genes. Seven samples, each with two replicates, were multiplexed per lane of an Illumina MiSeq using version 3.0 chemistry. The study's processing was this. The vendor's proprietary pipeline processed the raw data and merged both replicates into a single result for each sample. A clonotype was defined as productive rearrangements that share the same V-gene family, CDR3 amino acid sequence and J-gene segment. To compute clonality, the normalized Shannon entropy (Pielou evenness) of TCRB abundances was subtracted from 1. To estimate T cell density, the total number of templates was divided by the input cell count, which was inferred from how much DNA went in. Recon with default parameters was used to estimate total repertoire diversity and clonality. Tumor-enriched clonotypes were defined as having over 0.1% abundance in tumor and at least 32-fold higher abundance than in normal breast. The table was pulled from immuneACCESS by TCRdb, which kept in-frame rearrangements only. Such tables lose some clones; where checked, under half of the loss comes from unresolved V genes, and the rest has no known cause. V, J and clone size reflect that table, while D and trimming were determined from the DNA. This sample is represented by around 30,000 clones; roughly four fifths of them were singletons. 9.5% to 13% of the sample rests with the top ten.

The CDR3 numbers 13 residues from cysteine through phenylalanine. Only CDR3 DNA is held: 39 bases, read in frame from base 1. From the germline V gene (reference sequence), CDR1 is GTSNPN and CDR2 is SVGIG. V was cut back by 2 bases and J by 4 bases, leaving a gap of 9 bases between them. The chain employs TRBV30 and TRBJ1-5; the D gene assignment is ambiguous. The clonotype originates from a person aged 25-39 years with breast cancer. Sequencing was performed on breast tumor tissue. The bases read TGTGCCTGGAGTTTACAGATTAATCAGCCCCAGCATTTT. It translates as CAWSLQINQPQHF.